This record covers a single TCR beta chain. Its matching antigen is unknown. The junction departs from germline at one end; a sequencing error may be responsible. CDR1 and CDR2 (germline): LNHDA, SQIVND (reference sequence). This CDR3 spans 16 amino acids. The entry originates in a study of T cells in Graves' hyperthyroidism and ophthalmopathy. The hyperthyroidism patients had all been newly diagnosed, and their disease duration was under 2 months. Their ages ranged from 18 to 65 years. The blood specimen was taken at initial hyperthyroidism diagnosis, before any ophthalmopathy symptoms. Researchers amplified the TCR beta CDR3 regions from RNA transcripts. The HTBI set primed first-round TCR CDR3 RT-PCR. In TCRdb, the multiplex PCR reads were re-called with MiXCR into one record per CDR3 protein. Of around 33,000 distinct CDR3 sequences listed, 40% to 55% are singletons. Notes on the study in general: Model predictions of ophthalmopathy came a median approximately 6.2 months before onset. Among clonotypes expanded in thyroid above 0.001, most were also found in blood.

This chain joins TRBV19 and TRBJ2-1; 7 bases match TRBD2. The clonotype comes from a woman between 45 and 60 years old with Graves' hyperthyroidism that later progressed to Graves' ophthalmopathy. Sequencing used blood. The CDR3 here is CASSLFSRAQSRERFF. CDR3 in DNA: TGTGCCAGCAGTTTATTTAGTAGAGCTCAATCGCGGGAGCGGTTCTTC.